Judged by abundance, the clone carrying this T cell receptor beta chain is medium-sized. As yet, its antigen is unknown. Blood collection times were about day -28 and days 30, 100, 180 posttransplant. Method: immunoSEQ multiplex PCR; TCRdb's copy keeps in-frame clones and lacks some. The sample holds 9,000 or so clones, approximately 85% seen once. This specimen comes from a study of T cell clonotyping in hematopoietic cell transplantation. Study observations and caveats: No sorting was done, leaving CD4 and CD8 contributions mixed. Pathologically expanded recipient clonotypes increased progressively from day 30 to day 180 as diversity fell.

Germline V gives CDR1 SGDLS, CDR2 YYNGEE. V gave up 3 bases and J gave up 10 bases; unmatched junction bases: 8. CDR3 length: 13 residues. The receptor comes from a female patient between 25 and 45 years old who had an allogeneic stem cell transplant, so the T cells may come from the graft donor. Some clones in this sample may be carry-over from other donors' samples. Sequencing was performed on PBMCs, taken 180 days after allogeneic stem cell transplant. This rearrangement joins TRBV9 to TRBJ1-2; 8 nucleotides match TRBD1. The CDR3 reads CASSGRTGWVYTF. CDR3 nucleotide sequence: TGTGCCAGCAGCGGCCGGACAGGGTGGGTCTACACCTTC.